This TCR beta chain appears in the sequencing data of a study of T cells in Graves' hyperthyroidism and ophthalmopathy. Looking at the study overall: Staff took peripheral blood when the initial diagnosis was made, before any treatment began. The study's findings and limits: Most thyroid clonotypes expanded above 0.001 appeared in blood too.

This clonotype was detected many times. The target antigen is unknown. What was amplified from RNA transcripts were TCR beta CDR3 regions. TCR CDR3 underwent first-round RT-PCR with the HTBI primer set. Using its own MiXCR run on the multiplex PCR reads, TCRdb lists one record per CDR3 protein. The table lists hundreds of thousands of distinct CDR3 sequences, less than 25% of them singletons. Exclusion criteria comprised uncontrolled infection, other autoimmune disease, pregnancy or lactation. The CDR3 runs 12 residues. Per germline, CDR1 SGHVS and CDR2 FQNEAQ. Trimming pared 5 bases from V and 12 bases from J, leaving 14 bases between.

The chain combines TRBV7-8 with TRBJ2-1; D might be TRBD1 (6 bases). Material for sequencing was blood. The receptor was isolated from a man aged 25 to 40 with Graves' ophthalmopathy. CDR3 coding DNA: TGTGCCAGCAGCCGATTACTAGGGGGGCAGTTCTTC. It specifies CASSRLLGGQFF.